This T cell receptor beta chain is from a study of shared clonotypes between healthy human individuals. Trimming cost V 5 bases and J 1 base, with 14 bases left between them. The CDR3 sequence is 16 residues long. Germline CDR1 is MNHEY and CDR2 is SMNVEV (reference sequence). Each subset's genomic DNA was shared equally among a number of immunoSEQ plates. Unsorted PBMC contributed 300 ng DNA, around 30,000 T cell genomes, to each replicate PCR. The assay was immunoSEQ multiplex PCR, and TCRdb's table has in-frame clones only and misses some. The sample shows some 500,000 clones, roughly 85% of them seen only once. Adult donors, all healthy and HIV-negative, had no recent acute infections or vaccinations. Samples left unsorted employed roughly 90 million PBMCs for genomic DNA.

Source material: PBMCs. V and J are TRBV27 and TRBJ1-4; perhaps TRBD1 as D (6 bases). The sequence derives from a woman aged 35 to 49 in good health. Some clones in this sample may be carry-over from other donors' samples. CDR3 amino acids: CASSKGGLRTNEKLFF. The CDR3 DNA reads as TGTGCCAGCAGTAAGGGGGGCCTACGAACTAATGAAAAACTGTTTTTT. The whole variable domain, remainder taken from reference TRBV27 and TRBJ1-4, is EAQVTQNPRYLITVTGKKLTVTCSQNMNHEYMSWYRQDPGLGLRQIYYSMNVEVTDKGDVPEGYKVSRKEKRNFPLILESPSPNQTSLYFCASSKGGLRTNEKLFFGSGTQLSVL.